This TCR beta chain is from a study of control samples from healthy donors and cancer patients. Sequenced by immunoSEQ multiplex PCR; TCRdb stores in-frame clones only, minus some. In the table there are roughly 120,000 clones, 80% to 90% of which are singletons. The sequenced sample consisted of PBMCs. The clonotype originates from a woman between 50 and 59 years old with colorectal cancer.

The DNA for the CDR3 is TGTGCCAGCAGATACCTAGCGTTGAACACCGGGGAGCTGTTTTTT. Translated: CASRYLALNTGELFF. The chain carries TRBV27 and TRBJ2-2, with D perhaps TRBD2 (6 bases). The CDR3 sequence is 15 residues long. CDR1 is MNHEY and CDR2 is SMNVEV in the germline V gene (reference sequence). The V gene lost 6 bases and the J gene lost 1 base, with 12 bases spanning the gap.